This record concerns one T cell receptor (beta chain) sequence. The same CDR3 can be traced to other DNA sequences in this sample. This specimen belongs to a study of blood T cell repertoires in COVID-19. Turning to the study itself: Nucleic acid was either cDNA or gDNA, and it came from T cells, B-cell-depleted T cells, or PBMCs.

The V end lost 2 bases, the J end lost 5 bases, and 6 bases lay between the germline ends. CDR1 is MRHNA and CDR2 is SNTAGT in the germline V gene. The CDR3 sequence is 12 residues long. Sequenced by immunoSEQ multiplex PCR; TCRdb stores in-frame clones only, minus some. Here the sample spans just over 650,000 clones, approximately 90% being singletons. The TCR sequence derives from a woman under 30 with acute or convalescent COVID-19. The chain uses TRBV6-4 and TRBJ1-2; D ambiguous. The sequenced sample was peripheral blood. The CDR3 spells CASSDGGYGYTF. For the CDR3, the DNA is TGTGCCAGCAGTGACGGAGGGTATGGCTACACCTTC.